This T cell receptor (beta chain) emerged from a study of T-cell memory formation after mild COVID-19. Overall study: TCR clustering was largely donor specific. Points from the study as a whole: The main location of contracting CD4+ clones was CM and EM, and that of contracting CD8+ clones was EMRA. Clones shrinking between day 15 and 85 showed a balanced CD4/CD8 split, and those that grew later tilted toward CD4+.

Libraries for TCRalpha and TCRbeta carried sample barcodes and unique molecular identifiers via 5'RACE. TCRdb processed the 5' RACE reads anew with MiXCR; each CDR3 protein has one entry. Of 550,000 to 600,000 distinct CDR3 sequences in the sample, roughly 22% were seen once. Trimming cost V 0 bases and J 3 bases; bases outside gene matches: 6. CDR3 length equals 16 residues. The V gene's germline CDR1 is SGHTA and CDR2 FQGNSA. Ten or more counts support this clonotype. The antigen is not known. V is TRBV7-2 and J is TRBJ1-2; 8 nucleotides align to TRBD1. The sequence derives from an adult woman who had mild COVID-19 (a few samples of this study predate the infection). Cell type and time point are not known. Sequencing input: PBMCs or a T cell subset sorted from them (not recorded which). The CDR3 protein is CASSLAAPTGDYGYTF. In nucleotides, the CDR3 is TGTGCCAGCAGCTTAGCGGCCCCGACAGGGGACTATGGCTACACCTTC.